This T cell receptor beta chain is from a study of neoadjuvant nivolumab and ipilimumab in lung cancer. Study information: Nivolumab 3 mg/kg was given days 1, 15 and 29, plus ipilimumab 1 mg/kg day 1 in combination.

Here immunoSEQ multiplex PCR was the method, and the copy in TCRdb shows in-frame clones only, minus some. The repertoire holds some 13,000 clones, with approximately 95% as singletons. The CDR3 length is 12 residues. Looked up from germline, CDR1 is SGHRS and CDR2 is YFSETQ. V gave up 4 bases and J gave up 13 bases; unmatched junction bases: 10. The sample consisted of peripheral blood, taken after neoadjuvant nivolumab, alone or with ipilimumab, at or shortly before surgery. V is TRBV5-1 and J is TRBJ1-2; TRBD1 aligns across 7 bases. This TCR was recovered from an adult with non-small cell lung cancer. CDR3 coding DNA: TGCGCCAGCAGCGCCCGACAGGGCTACAGCACCTTC. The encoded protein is CASSARQGYSTF.